A selection of T cell receptor beta chains follows, all from one sample in a study of control samples from healthy donors and cancer patients. Sequenced by immunoSEQ multiplex PCR; TCRdb stores in-frame clones only, minus some. Among some 71,000 clones, roughly 86% were seen once, and the ten largest hold over 2%. The sample taken for sequencing was PBMCs. These receptors came from a woman aged 45-65 years with head and neck cancer. CDR3s include the opening cysteine and the closing phenylalanine or tryptophan. Each record gives: CDR3 length, J gene, clone size, D gene, V gene, CDR3 DNA, CDR3 protein. A D gene is named only where the DNA matches it firmly. A clone size is listed for some rows: how often the clone was seen (once, few, many), or a class if it is expanded.

13,TRBJ2-2,NA,NA,TRBV28,TGTGCCAGCAGTCCAGGGACTTCCGGGGAGCTGTTTTTT,CASSPGTSGELFF
17,TRBJ2-2,NA,NA,TRBV28,TGTGCCAGCAGTTTGGGGCTAGGGGCACAGAACACCGGGGAGCTGTTTTTT,CASSLGLGAQNTGELFF
13,TRBJ1-2,NA,NA,TRBV25-1,TGTGCCAGCACCCCGAATGCGGCGGATGGCTACACCTTC,CASTPNAADGYTF
13,TRBJ1-1,NA,TRBD1,TRBV12-3/TRBV12-4,TGTGCCAGCACAACTAGCAGGGGGGCTGAAGCTTTCTTT,CASTTSRGAEAFF
13,TRBJ2-7,NA,TRBD1,TRBV28,TGTGCCAGCAGTTCCCCGGACAGGTATGAGCAGTACTTC,CASSSPDRYEQYF
13,TRBJ1-2,NA,TRBD1,TRBV28,TGTGCCAGCAGTTCCAGGGGGGTGGGGGGCTACACCTTC,CASSSRGVGGYTF
14,TRBJ2-3,few,NA,TRBV19,TGTGCCAGTCATAGTTTGGGCTCTCCAGATACGCAGTATTTT,CASHSLGSPDTQYF
16,TRBJ1-5,NA,NA,TRBV21-1,TGTGCCAGCAGCAAAGCGCTCCGACAGCAGAATCAGCCCCAGCATTTT,CASSKALRQQNQPQHF
17,TRBJ2-1,NA,NA,TRBV7-2,TGTGCCAGCAGCCTACCAACCTTTGCGGGGCGGTACAATGAGCAGTTCTTC,CASSLPTFAGRYNEQFF
17,TRBJ2-5,NA,NA,TRBV5-5,TGTGCCAGCAGCTTGGTTGTTCGACAGGCCTTACAAGAGACCCAGTACTTC,CASSLVVRQALQETQYF
16,TRBJ2-7,NA,TRBD1,TRBV27,TGTGCCAGCAGTAAATCCGGGACAGTAGTCTCCTACGAGCAGTACTTC,CASSKSGTVVSYEQYF
14,TRBJ2-1,NA,NA,TRBV6-1,TGTGCCAGCAGTGAATTGGGGGGAGGCAATGAGCAGTTCTTC,CASSELGGGNEQFF
10,TRBJ2-5,once,NA,TRBV10-1,TGCGCCGGGTACCAAGAGACCCAGTACTTC,CAGYQETQYF
15,TRBJ1-3,NA,TRBD1,TRBV6-6,TGTGCCAGCGAATCGACAGGGGGTCACAGAAACACCATATATTTT,CASESTGGHRNTIYF
16,TRBJ1-1,NA,TRBD1,TRBV5-1,TGCGCCAGCAGCTCCTTGAAGACAGGGGCGAATTCTGAAGCTTTCTTT,CASSSLKTGANSEAFF
19,TRBJ2-3,NA,TRBD2,TRBV5-1,TGCGCCAGCAGCTTGGCCCAGGTTTGGCGCGGGGGGGCCGGAGATACGCAGTATTTT,CASSLAQVWRGGAGDTQYF
12,TRBJ2-7,NA,NA,TRBV11-2,TGTGCCAGCAGCCCCCAGGGCACTCTGCAGTACTTC,CASSPQGTLQYF
11,TRBJ2-7,once,NA,TRBV23-1,TGCGCCAGCAGTCAGACCTACGAGCAGTACTTC,CASSQTYEQYF
13,TRBJ1-2,NA,NA,TRBV2,TGTGCCAGCACCATTAGGGGGGTCCATGGCTACACCTTC,CASTIRGVHGYTF
12,TRBJ1-1,NA,TRBD1,TRBV29-1,TGCAGCGGAAAGACAGGGGACACTGAAGCTTTCTTT,CSGKTGDTEAFF
14,TRBJ2-3,NA,NA,TRBV7-3,TGTGCCAGCAGCTCCAGCCACAGCACAGATACGCAGTATTTT,CASSSSHSTDTQYF
14,TRBJ1-6,few,NA,TRBV5-4,TGTGCCAGCAGCTTGGCAGGGGATAATTCACCCCTCCACTTT,CASSLAGDNSPLHF
15,TRBJ2-3,once,NA,TRBV14,TGTGCCAGCAGCCAAGAGGCGGGGCCGTGGGATACGCAGTATTTT,CASSQEAGPWDTQYF
13,TRBJ1-2,NA,TRBD1,TRBV28,TGTGCCAGCAGTTCTCAGGGGGCTTATGGCTACACCTTC,CASSSQGAYGYTF
15,TRBJ1-5,NA,TRBD1,TRBV9,TGTGCCAGCAGCGTTGGGACAGGGGCAAGACAGCCCCAGCATTTT,CASSVGTGARQPQHF
15,TRBJ1-2,once,NA,TRBV18,TGTGCCAGCTCACCAAGTGATAGCGAATCCTATGGCTACACCTTC,CASSPSDSESYGYTF
19,TRBJ2-2,NA,TRBD2,TRBV11-2,TGTGCCAGCAGCCCCGAGGTGATAGCGGGGGGGAGAGGCACCGGGGAGCTGTTTTTT,CASSPEVIAGGRGTGELFF
13,TRBJ2-7,NA,NA,TRBV30,TGTGCCTGGAGGGCGGGACGGTCCTACGAGCAGTACTTC,CAWRAGRSYEQYF
16,TRBJ1-2,NA,TRBD1,TRBV7-2,TGTGCCAGCACCTCACTCGACGACAGGGGGCGAAAGGGCTACACCTTC,CASTSLDDRGRKGYTF
16,TRBJ1-1,NA,NA,TRBV7-5,TGTGTCAGAAGCGAGGGGAGGTTGGAGGGCACGGCTGAAGCTTTCTTT,CVRSEGRLEGTAEAFF
14,TRBJ2-2,NA,NA,TRBV2,TGTGCCAGCAGTGTTTTGCACGGGACCGGGGAGCTGTTTTTT,CASSVLHGTGELFF
16,TRBJ2-3,NA,NA,TRBV30,TGTGCCTGGAGTAGATTTCGGGGGGCCATCACAGATACGCAGTATTTT,CAWSRFRGAITDTQYF
13,TRBJ2-4,NA,NA,TRBV3-1/TRBV3-2,TGTGCCAGCAGCCCTCAGGGGGGTCACATTCAGTACTTC,CASSPQGGHIQYF
16,TRBJ2-3,NA,NA,TRBV2,TGTGCCAGCAGTGAAATTACGACCAGGCGAACAGATACGCAGTATTTT,CASSEITTRRTDTQYF